Listed below are T cell receptor beta chains from one sample, sequenced in a study of shared clonotypes between healthy human individuals. Sequencing was performed with immunoSEQ multiplex PCR; in TCRdb, only in-frame clones are kept and a portion is missing. Seen here are 2 million to 2.5 million clones, around 92% observed once, and the top ten hold about 0.41%. Sequences were obtained from naive CD4+ T cells from PBMCs. All receptors derive from a man aged 18-30 years in good health. Some clones in this sample may be carry-over from other donors' samples. CDR3s include the opening cysteine and the closing phenylalanine or tryptophan.

TRBJ2-5 | TRBV4-1 | 15 | CASSPSQGFQETQYF
TRBJ2-1 | TRBV5-1 | 14 | CASSSGTSENEQFF
TRBJ1-2 | TRBV5-4 | 15 | CASSLGTARGYGYTF
TRBJ1-5 | TRBV15 | 14 | CATSRDPSNQPQHF
TRBJ2-7 | TRBV19 | 14 | CASSIRGRSYEQYF
TRBJ1-2 | TRBV19 | 14 | CASSIADTLYGYTF
TRBJ1-4 | TRBV5-1 | 14 | CASSLKQFGEKLFF
TRBJ2-2 | TRBV7-2 | 15 | CASSLGWVEYGELFF
TRBJ1-2 | TRBV6-5 | 12 | CASSYQGSGYTF
TRBJ2-5 | TRBV30 | 16 | CAWSARLRRGQETQYF
TRBJ2-7 | TRBV2 | 15 | CASSRGGADSYEQYF
TRBJ2-5 | TRBV7-9 | 13 | CASSLREKETQYF
TRBJ1-2 | TRBV28 | 12 | CASSFGGVGYTF
TRBJ1-5 | TRBV2 | 14 | CASTDPQGAQPQHF
TRBJ1-5 | TRBV19 | 16 | CASSIVGRGANQPQHF
TRBJ2-7 | TRBV5-1 | 14 | CASSLIAGTYEQYF
TRBJ2-5 | TRBV28 | 14 | CASSTGTAQETQYF
TRBJ2-7 | TRBV9 | 13 | CASSPRDLYEQYF
TRBJ2-2 | TRBV11-3 | 16 | CASSPGQETNTGELFF
TRBJ2-1 | TRBV30 | 13 | CAWKAGSYNEQFF
TRBJ1-5 | TRBV27 | 15 | CASSPRDRFNQPQHF
TRBJ2-1 | TRBV14 | 17 | CASSQTLLAPTYNEQFF
TRBJ2-1 | TRBV28 | 15 | CASRYLAGGINEQFF
TRBJ1-2 | TRBV30 | 14 | CAWSAALGFYGYTF
TRBJ2-7 | TRBV10-1 | 12 | CAVAGTDFEQYF
TRBJ2-7 | TRBV6-5 | 15 | CASTRGVVAPYEQYF
TRBJ1-1 | TRBV29-1 | 12 | CSVGQGATEAFF
TRBJ2-3 | TRBV7-2 | 17 | CASSLAPTGTGTDTQYF
TRBJ2-2 | TRBV7-6 | 14 | CASSPQSQAGELFF
TRBJ1-1 | TRBV5-6 | 16 | CASSLVTGGSNTEAFF